This T cell receptor beta chain was captured by sequencing in a study of Ad26.COV2.S vaccination and SARS-CoV-2 variants listed by TCRdb under 2021. In terms of the full investigation: Vaccine-arm donors were drawn from COV1001, a multicentre, randomized, double-blind, placebo-controlled phase I-IIa trial of Ad26.COV2.S in healthy adults. The TCR-sequenced set comprised approximately 30 samples: approximately 19 Ad26.COV2.S vaccine recipients, 5 placebo recipients and 8 SARS-CoV-2 convalescent individuals. Ad26.COV2.S was administered intramuscularly at 5 x 10^10 or 1 x 10^11 viral particles, either as a single shot or as two shots given 56 days apart. Investigators remained blinded to trial group allocation during experiments and outcome assessment. Participants in the trial were split at random into five groups of five each, receiving low-dose or high-dose Ad26.COV2.S once or twice, or else placebo on both occasions. TCRbeta repertoire sequencing was used to assess the specificity and breadth of SARS-CoV-2-reactive T cell receptors after Ad26.COV2.S vaccination. The investigation overall reported the following: After vaccination, spike-specific CD8+ and CD4+ T cell responses were reported to show substantial breadth. Compared with placebo recipients, Ad26.COV2.S recipients showed higher spike-specific TCR breadth (P = 0.0014). The authors noted that the TCR breadth and depth analyses may have underestimated total T cell responses. Non-spike TCR breadth was comparable between vaccine and placebo recipients, consistent with the vaccine containing only spike. The study lacked the statistical power to compare responses across vaccine doses or regimens.

This specimen's treatment or condition label, per the study, means: some 20 received Ad26.COV2.S at low or high dose, single or two shots; roughly five received placebo; per-sample allocation not given. For vaccine and placebo recipients, the sequenced repertoires came from samples collected on day 63 after the first injection. In Cohort 1b, 20 to 25 adults aged 18-55 years were enrolled at a single site in Boston, USA, between 29 July and 7 August 2020. Ad26.COV2.S was a replication-incompetent adenovirus type 26 vector that expressed a prefusion-stabilized SARS-CoV-2 spike protein derived from the original Wuhan strain. Regarding this clone: There is no known antigen for this receptor. Per-base quality was not reported, and no clone a single base away is much larger than it.

The immunoSEQ Assay was the method used to sequence TCRbeta CDR3 regions. After extraction, genomic DNA underwent amplification by bias-controlled multiplex PCR, followed by high-throughput sequencing. In the paper's pipeline: To quantify the absolute abundance of every unique TCRbeta CDR3 region, sequences were collapsed and filtered. Usable DNA was measured by amplifying reference genes present in all nucleated cells, and TCRbeta template counts were normalized to that usable DNA to estimate T cell fraction. Repertoire TCRs were annotated as SARS-CoV-2-specific when V gene, CDR3 amino acid sequence and J gene were exactly matched to a known reactive TCR set. The reference SARS-CoV-2 TCR set came from MIRA and was filtered for enrichment in COVID-19-positive ImmuneCODE repertoires, removing public or cross-reactive TCRs. Using the MIRA antigens, annotated TCRs were further analysed by specific ORF or by position within an ORF. Depth was the summed frequency of annotated unique rearrangements, while breadth was defined as annotated unique rearrangements over total unique productive rearrangements. Two-sided Wilcoxon rank-sum tests were applied when comparing TCR breadth between groups. This is the immuneACCESS table as TCRdb keeps it, with only in-frame sequences that have V and J called. A part of the clones is gone; compared with another copy, unresolved V genes explain less than half, and the rest is unexplained. That table supplies the V and J calls and clone size; D and trimming were determined from the DNA. This sample is represented by more than 300,000 clones; 70% to 90% of them were singletons. Around 11% of the sample lies in the top ten.

The TCR sequence derives from a person aged 18-60 years who received the Ad26.COV2.S COVID-19 vaccine or a placebo. The source was peripheral blood, collected in a trial of Ad26.COV2.S vaccine versus placebo.

The bases read TGTGCCAGCAGCCCCGGCCCTACAGCTGGAAACACCATATATTTT. Its protein is CASSPGPTAGNTIYF. The chain couples TRBV11-2 to TRBJ1-3, with an unclear D gene assignment. The V and J ends are trimmed by 5 bases and 2 bases, leaving 13 bases between them. CDR1 and CDR2, per the germline V gene, are SGHAT and FQNNGV. The CDR3 covers 15 residues, taking in both the cysteine and the phenylalanine. The read is trimmed to its CDR3 DNA, 45 bases read in frame from base 1.